The 7 T cell receptor beta chains listed next were all sequenced from one sample in a study of shared clonotypes between healthy human individuals. Measured with immunoSEQ multiplex PCR; TCRdb has only the in-frame clones, and not every one. The table has 600,000 to 800,000 clones, just under 75% seen once. The sample comprised memory CD4+ T cells sorted from blood. The subset is: CD45RA-negative fraction. The receptors come from a woman aged 25 to 45 in good health.

The chain carries TRBV25-1 and TRBJ2-7, with D perhaps TRBD2 (6 bases). Germline V gene sequence: CDR1 MGHDK, CDR2 SYGVNS. V was cut by 3 bases and J by 3 bases, with 12 bases left in between. The CDR3 has 14 residues. CDR3 protein: CASSEEGPFYEQYF. The CDR3 region has the DNA TGTGCCAGCAGTGAGGAGGGGCCGTTCTACGAGCAGTACTTC.

The chain joins TRBV5-6 to TRBJ1-1; D is uncertain. V lost 0 bases to trimming and J lost 4 bases, with 10 bases between them. CDR1 and CDR2 from the germline V gene are SGHDT and YYEEEE. The CDR3 loop spans 14 amino acids. CDR3 region: CASSLGGRGTEAFF. In DNA, the CDR3 is TGTGCCAGCAGCTTGGGAGGACGGGGCACTGAAGCTTTCTTT.

The rearrangement uses TRBV10-3 and TRBJ2-5; D is unresolved. Germline assignment: CDR1 ENHRY and CDR2 SYGVKD. V lost 4 bases, J lost 0 bases, and 3 bases lay in between. CDR3 length: 12 amino acids. CDR3 nucleotide sequence: TGTGCCATCAGTGCCGACCAAGAGACCCAGTACTTC. This translates into CAISADQETQYF.

About this clone itself: Other DNA sequences in this specimen translate into the identical CDR3. The V and J genes are TRBV18 and TRBJ2-7; D possibly corresponds to TRBD1 (5 bases). The CDR3 has 12 residues. Trimming took off 3 bases at V and 4 bases at J, with 7 bases between the two ends. Germline CDR1 and CDR2: KGHSH and LQKENI. The CDR3 nucleotides read TGTGCCAGCTCACCCGGACAATACGAGCAGTACTTC. Protein sequence: CASSPGQYEQYF.

The chain uses TRBV19 and TRBJ2-3, with 7 bases identical to TRBD2. There are 15 residues in the CDR3. V shed 3 bases, J shed 4 bases, and the junction held 7 bases outside the gene matches. CDR1 and CDR2 (germline): LNHDA, SQIVND (reference sequence). The CDR3 region has the DNA TGTGCCAGTAGTATTGGGAGGGCCGAATCAGATACGCAGTATTTT. Residues: CASSIGRAESDTQYF.

The chain has TRBV19 and TRBJ2-6, with TRBD1 matching over 7 bases. Germline V gene data show CDR1 as LNHDA and CDR2 as SQIVND (reference sequence). Unmatched junction bases numbered 12, after V lost 6 bases and J lost 1 base. The CDR3 extends over 18 amino acids. The CDR3 loop is CASRPLWQGESGANVLTF. The CDR3 coding sequence is TGTGCCAGTAGGCCCCTTTGGCAGGGGGAGTCTGGGGCCAACGTCCTGACTTTC.

Only one count was recorded for this clone. The V gene is TRBV5-1, the J gene TRBJ1-3; 7 nucleotides align to TRBD1. J lost 0 bases, V lost 3 bases, and 9 bases had no gene match. Germline V gives CDR1 SGHRS, CDR2 YFSETQ. The CDR3 loop spans 17 amino acids. CDR3 in amino acids: CASSYGQEQYSGNTIYF. Here the CDR3 DNA reads TGCGCCAGCAGCTACGGACAGGAACAATACTCTGGAAACACCATATATTTT.